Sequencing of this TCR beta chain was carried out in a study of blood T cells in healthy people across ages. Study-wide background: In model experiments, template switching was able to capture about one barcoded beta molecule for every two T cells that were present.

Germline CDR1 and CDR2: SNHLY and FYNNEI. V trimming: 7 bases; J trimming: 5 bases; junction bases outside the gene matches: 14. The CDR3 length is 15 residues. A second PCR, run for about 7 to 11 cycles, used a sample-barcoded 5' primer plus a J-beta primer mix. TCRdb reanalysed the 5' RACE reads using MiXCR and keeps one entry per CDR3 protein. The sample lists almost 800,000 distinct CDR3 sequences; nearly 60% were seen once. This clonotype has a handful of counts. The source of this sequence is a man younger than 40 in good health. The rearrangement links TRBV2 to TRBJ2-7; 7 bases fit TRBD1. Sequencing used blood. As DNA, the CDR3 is TGTGCCAGCACTCCCGAGGCGTACAGGGGCCACGAGCAGTACTTC. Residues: CASTPEAYRGHEQYF.